Reported below is one TCR beta chain. This entry comes from a study of blood T cell repertoires in COVID-19. Study-level background: Samples came from the United States, Italy and Spain, spanning acute and convalescent COVID-19. T cells, B-cell-depleted T cells, or PBMCs provided the cDNA or gDNA that served as material.

As handled by the study authors: Estimation of nucleated cell counts was performed using reference gene primer amplification. Only in-frame clones appear in the TCRdb table, and some are missing; sequencing was by immunoSEQ multiplex PCR. V and J calls and clone size come straight from that table; D and trimming were deduced from the DNA. The table lists over 60,000 clones, roughly nine tenths of them singletons. There are 14 residues in the CDR3. Looked up from germline, CDR1 is KGHSH and CDR2 is LQKENI. The V gene lost 3 bases and the J gene lost 0 bases, with 8 bases spanning the gap. V gene TRBV18 combines with J gene TRBJ2-5; the D gene is possibly TRBD1 (6 bases). The receptor was derived from a woman over 75 with active or convalescent COVID-19. The sequencing input was peripheral blood. The CDR3 coding sequence is TGTGCCAGCTCACCCTGGACAGACCAAGAGACCCAGTACTTC. Protein product: CASSPWTDQETQYF.